A selection of T cell receptor beta chains follows, all from one sample in a study of cytomegalovirus exposure and HLA in healthy donors. Produced via immunoSEQ multiplex PCR; TCRdb's table is partial and in-frame only. The sample has approximately 160,000 clones; roughly 91% are singletons. The specimen was PBMCs. All receptors come from a man aged 18 to 29 in good health and CMV-seropositive. Both conserved end residues are part of each CDR3. Each record gives: clone size, J gene, V gene, D gene, CDR3 protein, CDR3 DNA. The D gene is left open where the match is weak. Only part of the rows carry a size: once, few, many, or a class if the clone is expanded.

abundance: -; j_gene: TRBJ2-6; v_gene: TRBV2; d_gene: -; CDR3aa: CASTLSGANVLTF; CDR3nt: TGTGCCAGCACACTCTCTGGGGCCAACGTCCTGACTTTC
abundance: -; j_gene: TRBJ2-1; v_gene: TRBV5-4; d_gene: TRBD2; CDR3aa: CASSAGLAAYNEQFF; CDR3nt: TGTGCCAGCAGCGCGGGACTAGCGGCCTACAATGAGCAGTTCTTC
abundance: -; j_gene: TRBJ2-1; v_gene: TRBV6-5; d_gene: -; CDR3aa: CASSPRDTDEQFF; CDR3nt: TGTGCCAGCAGTCCTCGGGACACCGATGAGCAGTTCTTC
abundance: few; j_gene: TRBJ2-7; v_gene: TRBV5-6; d_gene: -; CDR3aa: CASSYGTRQYF; CDR3nt: TGTGCCAGCAGCTACGGGACAAGGCAGTACTTC
abundance: once; j_gene: TRBJ1-5; v_gene: TRBV6-1; d_gene: -; CDR3aa: CASSGAVRGAGQPQHF; CDR3nt: TGTGCCAGCAGTGGGGCCGTTCGGGGGGCAGGTCAGCCCCAGCATTTT
abundance: -; j_gene: TRBJ1-2; v_gene: TRBV28; d_gene: TRBD1; CDR3aa: CASSTPDRERYGYTF; CDR3nt: TGTGCCAGCAGTACTCCAGACAGGGAGCGGTATGGCTACACCTTC
abundance: -; j_gene: TRBJ2-5; v_gene: TRBV29-1; d_gene: TRBD1; CDR3aa: CSVEVPRPGQGRGETQYF; CDR3nt: TGCAGCGTTGAAGTACCCCGTCCGGGACAGGGAAGAGGGGAGACCCAGTACTTC
abundance: -; j_gene: TRBJ2-3; v_gene: TRBV12-2; d_gene: -; CDR3aa: CASRATTSGSTDTQYF; CDR3nt: TGTGCAAGTCGCGCTACTACTAGCGGGAGCACAGATACGCAGTATTTT
abundance: -; j_gene: TRBJ2-3; v_gene: TRBV27; d_gene: -; CDR3aa: CASSHGSSTDTQYF; CDR3nt: TGTGCCAGCAGCCATGGGAGTAGCACAGATACGCAGTATTTT
abundance: -; j_gene: TRBJ2-1; v_gene: TRBV7-8; d_gene: TRBD2; CDR3aa: CASSLDGRLAIKQFF; CDR3nt: TGTGCCAGCAGCTTAGATGGCAGACTAGCTATAAAGCAGTTCTTC
abundance: -; j_gene: TRBJ2-1; v_gene: TRBV18; d_gene: -; CDR3aa: CASSPTGYNEQFF; CDR3nt: TGTGCCAGCTCACCCACAGGATACAATGAGCAGTTCTTC